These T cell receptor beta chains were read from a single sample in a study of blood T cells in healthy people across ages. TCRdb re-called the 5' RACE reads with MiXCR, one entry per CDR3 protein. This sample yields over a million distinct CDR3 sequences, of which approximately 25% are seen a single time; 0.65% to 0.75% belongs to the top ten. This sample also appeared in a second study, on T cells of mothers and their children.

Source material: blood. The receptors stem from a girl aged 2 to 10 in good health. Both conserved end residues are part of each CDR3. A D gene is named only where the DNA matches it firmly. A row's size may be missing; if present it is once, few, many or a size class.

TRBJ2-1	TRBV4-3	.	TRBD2	CASSQPGLAGYNEQFF	TGCGCCAGCAGCCAGCCGGGACTAGCGGGGTACAATGAGCAGTTCTTC
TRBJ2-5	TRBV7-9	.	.	CASSSPSSQETQYF	TGTGCCAGCAGCTCCCCCAGCAGCCAAGAGACCCAGTACTTC
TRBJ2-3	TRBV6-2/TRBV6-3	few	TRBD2	CASSYQGLAGADTQYF	TGTGCCAGCAGTTACCAAGGACTAGCGGGAGCAGACACGCAGTATTTT
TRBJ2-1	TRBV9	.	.	CASSVAPTTGTNEQFF	TGTGCCAGCAGCGTAGCTCCGACGACAGGTACCAATGAGCAGTTCTTC
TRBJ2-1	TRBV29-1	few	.	CSVVITNRNEQFF	TGCAGCGTTGTAATTACTAACCGTAATGAGCAGTTCTTC
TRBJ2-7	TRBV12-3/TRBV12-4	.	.	CASSYSPGYSYEQYF	TGTGCCAGCAGTTATTCTCCAGGTTACTCCTACGAGCAGTACTTC
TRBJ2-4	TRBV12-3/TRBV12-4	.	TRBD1	CASRRMSRDREDRNIQYF	TGTGCCAGCAGACGAATGAGCCGGGACAGGGAGGATAGAAACATTCAGTACTTC
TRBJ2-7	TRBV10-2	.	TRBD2	CASRGLAGGPYDEQYF	TGCGCCAGCAGAGGACTAGCGGGAGGGCCGTATGACGAGCAGTACTTC
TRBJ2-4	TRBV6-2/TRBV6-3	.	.	CASQGGKNIQYF	TGTGCCAGCCAGGGTGGCAAAAACATTCAGTACTTC
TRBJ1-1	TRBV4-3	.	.	CASSQGPSGAGTEAFF	TGCGCCAGCAGCCAAGGCCCTAGCGGGGCTGGCACTGAAGCTTTCTTT
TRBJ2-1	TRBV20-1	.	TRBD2	CSARLAEWGYNEQFF	TGCAGTGCGAGACTAGCGGAGTGGGGTTACAATGAGCAGTTCTTC
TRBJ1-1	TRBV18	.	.	CASSPGGSTEAFF	TGTGCCAGCAGTCCGGGGGGATCCACTGAAGCTTTCTTT
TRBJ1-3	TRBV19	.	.	CASCGTNPSGNTIYF	TGTGCCAGTTGCGGGACAAATCCCTCTGGAAACACCATATATTTT
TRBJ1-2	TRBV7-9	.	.	CASSFGGGQGYTF	TGTGCCAGCAGCTTCGGGGGAGGACAAGGCTACACCTTC
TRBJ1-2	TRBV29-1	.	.	CSVVRGANGYTF	TGCAGCGTTGTACGGGGGGCGAATGGCTACACCTTC
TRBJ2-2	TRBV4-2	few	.	CASSQDSDTGELFF	TGTGCCAGCAGCCAAGATTCGGACACCGGGGAGCTGTTTTTT
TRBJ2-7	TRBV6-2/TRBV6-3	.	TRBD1	CASSYLSRSDRPYEQYF	TGTGCCAGCAGTTATTTAAGCCGTTCGGACAGGCCCTACGAGCAGTACTTC
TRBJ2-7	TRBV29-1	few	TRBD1	CSVSKDRVEEQYF	TGCAGCGTTTCCAAGGACAGGGTGGAGGAGCAGTACTTC
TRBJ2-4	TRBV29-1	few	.	CSVVDLNIQYF	TGCAGCGTTGTGGACTTAAACATTCAGTACTTC
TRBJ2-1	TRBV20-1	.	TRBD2	CSARASSGGLTGEQFF	TGCAGTGCCCGGGCGTCTAGCGGGGGACTTACCGGTGAGCAGTTCTTC
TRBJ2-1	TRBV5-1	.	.	CASSLESGAGNEQFF	TGCGCCAGCAGCTTGGAGTCGGGGGCCGGGAATGAGCAGTTCTTC
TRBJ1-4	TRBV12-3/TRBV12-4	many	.	CASSLQSGFNEKLFF	TGTGCCAGCAGTTTACAGTCAGGTTTTAATGAAAAACTGTTTTTT
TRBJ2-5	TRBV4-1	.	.	CASSTGTGELQETQYF	TGCGCCAGCAGCACCGGGACGGGGGAGCTCCAAGAGACCCAGTACTTC
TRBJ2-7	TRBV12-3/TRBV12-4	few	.	CASSLGGHHEQYF	TGTGCCAGCAGTTTAGGTGGGCACCACGAGCAGTACTTC
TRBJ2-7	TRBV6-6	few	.	CASSYLVGAGYEQYF	TGTGCCAGCAGTTACCTCGTGGGGGCAGGGTACGAGCAGTACTTC
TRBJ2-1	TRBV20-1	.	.	CSARRGSGNEQFF	TGCAGTGCTAGAAGGGGGAGCGGCAATGAGCAGTTCTTC
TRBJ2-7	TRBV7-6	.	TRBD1	CASTQDREHYEQYF	TGTGCCAGCACCCAGGACAGGGAACATTACGAGCAGTACTTC
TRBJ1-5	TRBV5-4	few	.	CASSQWGSGQPQHF	TGTGCCAGCAGCCAATGGGGCTCTGGGCAGCCCCAGCATTTT
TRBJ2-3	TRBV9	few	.	CASSVDPGPGADTQYF	TGTGCCAGCAGCGTAGATCCAGGGCCGGGGGCAGATACGCAGTATTTT
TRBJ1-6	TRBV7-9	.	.	CASSSGIPGNSPLHF	TGTGCCAGCAGCAGCGGGATTCCAGGGAATTCACCCCTCCACTTT
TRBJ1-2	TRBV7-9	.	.	CASSFLPGTAHYYGYTF	TGTGCCAGCAGCTTCTTGCCTGGCACGGCTCACTACTATGGCTACACCTTC
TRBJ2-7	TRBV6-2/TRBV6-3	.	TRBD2	CASSPLAGGEEQYF	TGTGCCAGCAGTCCACTAGCGGGAGGTGAAGAGCAGTACTTC
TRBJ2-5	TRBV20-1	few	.	CSARERVSRGRRETQYF	TGCAGTGCTAGAGAAAGGGTCAGCAGGGGGAGGAGAGAGACCCAGTACTTC
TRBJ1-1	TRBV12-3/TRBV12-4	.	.	CASSSGKGTEAFF	TGTGCCAGCAGTTCAGGGAAGGGCACTGAAGCTTTCTTT
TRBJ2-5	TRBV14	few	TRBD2	CASSQGGLAGLQEAQYF	TGTGCCAGCAGCCAAGGCGGTCTAGCGGGACTACAAGAGGCCCAGTACTTC
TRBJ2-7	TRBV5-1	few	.	CASSLGWKGSSYEQYF	TGCGCCAGCAGCTTGGGTTGGAAAGGGTCCTCCTACGAGCAGTACTTC
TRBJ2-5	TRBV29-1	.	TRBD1	CSVPPGQGSTQYF	TGCAGCGTTCCCCCTGGACAGGGTTCGACCCAGTACTTC
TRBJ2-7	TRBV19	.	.	CASSTPGKGPTSVGGPYEQYF	TGTGCCAGTAGTACCCCGGGGAAGGGGCCAACCTCCGTAGGGGGGCCCTACGAGCAGTACTTC
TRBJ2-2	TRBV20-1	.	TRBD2	CSARMGTSGIITGELFF	TGCAGTGCTAGAATGGGGACTAGCGGGATTATCACCGGGGAGCTGTTTTTT
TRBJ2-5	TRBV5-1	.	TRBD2	CASSFSGRKQETQYF	TGCGCCAGCAGCTTCAGCGGGAGGAAACAAGAGACCCAGTACTTC
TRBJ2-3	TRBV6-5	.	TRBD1	CASSYSTGGADTQYF	TGTGCCAGCAGTTACTCGACAGGGGGCGCAGATACGCAGTATTTT
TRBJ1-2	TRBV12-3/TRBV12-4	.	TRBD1	CASSPHRGGYTF	TGTGCCAGCAGCCCCCACAGGGGTGGCTACACCTTC
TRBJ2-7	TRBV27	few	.	CASGGPPYEQYF	TGTGCCAGCGGGGGACCTCCCTACGAGCAGTACTTC
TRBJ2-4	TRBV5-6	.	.	CASSFMVLGLAKNIQYF	TGTGCCAGCAGCTTTATGGTGTTGGGGCTAGCCAAAAACATTCAGTACTTC
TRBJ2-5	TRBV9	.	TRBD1	CASSANITGGGETQHF	TGTGCCAGCAGCGCAAATATAACAGGGGGAGGAGAGACCCAGCACTTC